This T cell receptor beta chain appears in the sequencing data of a study of blood T cell repertoires in COVID-19 (dated by TCRdb to the early 2020s). In the study overall: The collaborator samples originated in the United States, Italy and Spain and spanned the acute and convalescent phases of COVID-19. The prospective study material was composed of cDNA or gDNA derived from T cells, B-cell-depleted T cells, or PBMCs. Deeply sampled blood TCRbeta repertoires from subjects exposed to, actively infected with, or recovered from COVID-19 were included in the dataset. The repertoires were released in a freely available public database intended as a resource for research on the immune response to SARS-CoV-2. The samples were drawn from the first 160 participants of the ongoing ImmuneRACE study and from some 1,300 subjects provided by 6 global collaborators. Sample metadata almost always included a de-identified subject ID, COVID-19 status, age in years and sex. Where available, HLA class I and class II types were taken from metadata supplied by the sample provider and were not determined by assay-based typing.

Participants in the prospective study were enrolled through a virtual design, were aged roughly 18 to 100 years, and lived in about two dozen United States geographic areas. Cohort assignment in the prospective study relied on participant-reported clinical history from a screening survey and a study questionnaire. Recovered participants in ImmuneRACE Cohort 3 were defined as having two consecutive negative NP/OP PCR tests, clearance from a healthcare professional, or resolution of symptoms. Each participant in the prospective study had whole blood, serum and a nasopharyngeal or oropharyngeal swab collected by mobile phlebotomists. Over a roughly 2-month period, participants in the prospective study had the option of providing additional blood draws and questionnaires. Before DNA extraction, prospective study blood samples were shipped either frozen or at room temperature. TCRbeta CDR3 regions were amplified from genomic DNA using the immunoSEQ Assay, a bias-controlled multiplex PCR. The paper's processing steps were these. The number of nucleated cells in each sample was estimated by amplification of reference gene primers within the assay. To quantify the absolute abundance of each unique TCRbeta CDR3 rearrangement, sequence reads were collapsed and filtered. For each sample, productive Simpson clonality was calculated by taking the square root of Simpson's diversity index across productive rearrangements. The immuneACCESS repertoire file appears here via TCRdb, limited to in-frame rearrangements. These files lack a portion of the clones; in checked studies, under half of the deficit traces to unresolved V genes, and the cause of the others is not known. V and J calls and clone size are those listed in that table; D and trimming were worked out from the DNA. The sample table holds roughly 330,000 clones, of which about 89% were seen once. About 5.7% of the sample belongs to the ten largest clones.

Comments on this clone: The target of this receptor is not known. Nothing much larger sits one base from this clone, and base qualities are not available.

What the research found in general, with its limitations: The quantity of clinical and demographic metadata differed by source and by participant and was supplied without curation.

The CDR3 sequence holds 16 residues, the cysteine and phenylalanine included. Here the CDR3 DNA is all that survives: 48 bases in frame from base 1. V and J are truncated by 3 bases and 3 bases respectively, leaving an intervening sequence of 16 bases. CDR1 is given as SEHNR and CDR2 as FQNEAQ, both from the germline V gene (reference sequence). Specimen: PBMCs or T cells enriched from blood (not recorded which). This TCR came from a woman under 40 who had recovered from COVID-19. The chain links TRBV7-9 with TRBJ2-3; too little of a D gene remains to name it. The bases are TGTGCCAGCAGCTTGGTATTCCCTGAGGTGACAGATACGCAGTATTTT. It codes for CASSLVFPEVTDTQYF.